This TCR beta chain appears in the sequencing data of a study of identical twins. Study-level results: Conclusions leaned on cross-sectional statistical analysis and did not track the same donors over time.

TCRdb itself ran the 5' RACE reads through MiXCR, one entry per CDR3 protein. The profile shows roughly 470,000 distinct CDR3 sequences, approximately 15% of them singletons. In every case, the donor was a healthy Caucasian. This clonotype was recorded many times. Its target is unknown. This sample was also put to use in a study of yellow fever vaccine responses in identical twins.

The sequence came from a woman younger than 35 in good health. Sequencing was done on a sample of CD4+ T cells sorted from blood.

The CDR3 coding sequence is TGTGCCAGCACGTCCACGGCCACGGAGACCCAGTACTTC. It translates to CASTSTATETQYF. V usage is TRBV6-2 or TRBV6-3 and J usage is TRBJ2-5; D ambiguous. The CDR3 covers 13 residues. Trimming stripped 7 bases from V and 5 bases from J, with 14 bases between. Germline V CDR1 and CDR2: MNHEY, SVGEGT.